A single sample is the source of the 20 T cell receptor beta chains below, sequenced in a study of shared clonotypes between healthy human individuals. Only in-frame clones appear in the TCRdb table, and some are missing; sequencing was by immunoSEQ multiplex PCR. The sample has around 600,000 clones, 85% to 95% seen once. Positively selected for CCR7, the CD45RO-negative cells used as naive CD8 cells excluded terminally differentiated effector memory CD45RA+ cells. The material sequenced was naive CD8+ T cells sorted from blood. These receptors originate from a woman aged 30 to 39 in good health.

The chain recombines TRBV29-1 with TRBJ2-1; D gene ambiguous. There are 14 residues in the CDR3. The V end lost 4 bases, the J end lost 0 bases, and 10 bases lay between the germline ends. Germline V gene lookup returns CDR1 SQVTM and CDR2 ANQGSEA. The CDR3 DNA is TGCAGCGTTGTAGGCCATAGCTCCTACAATGAGCAGTTCTTC. It is translated as CSVVGHSSYNEQFF.

As for this clone: The same CDR3 can be traced to other DNA sequences in this sample. The chain carries TRBV18 and TRBJ2-7; 10 nucleotides align to TRBD1. The germline V gene has CDR1 KGHSH and CDR2 LQKENI. The J segment lost 4 bases and the V segment lost 2 bases, leaving 2 bases of the junction unmatched. CDR3 length equals 14 residues. Written as DNA, the CDR3 is TGTGCCAGCTCACCAGGGGGACAGGGGTACGAGCAGTACTTC. Protein: CASSPGGQGYEQYF. Looking up the rest from reference TRBV18 and TRBJ2-7 gives the full variable domain: NAGVMQNPRHLVRRRGQEARLRCSPMKGHSHVYWYRQLPEEGLKFMVYLQKENIIDESGMPKERFSAEFPKEGPSILRIQQVVRGDSAAYFCASSPGGQGYEQYFGPGTRLTVT.

The rearrangement joins TRBV27 to TRBJ2-1; D possibly uses TRBD1 or TRBD2 (5 bases each). Trimming left V 5 bases short and J 2 bases short, with 16 bases between. This CDR3 is built from 16 residues. Germline-derived CDR1 and CDR2 are MNHEY and SMNVEV (reference sequence). The chain's CDR3 is CASSPGTVNTYNEQFF. CDR3 nucleotides: TGTGCCAGCAGTCCCGGGACGGTGAACACCTACAATGAGCAGTTCTTC.

V is TRBV2 and J is TRBJ2-7; TRBD1 or TRBD2 may be the D gene (6 bases each). From germline, CDR1 is SNHLY and CDR2 FYNNEI. This CDR3 has 17 residues. Deletions cut 3 bases from V and 4 bases from J, with 22 bases between. The CDR3 loop is CASSDNELWGAEYEQYF. The CDR3 DNA reads as TGTGCCAGCAGTGATAATGAACTTTGGGGGGCAGAATACGAGCAGTACTTC.

This sequence joins TRBV16 and TRBJ1-2, with 7 positions matching TRBD1. The CDR3 sequence is 16 residues long. V lost 3 bases and J lost 0; bases outside the gene matches: 7. The germline V gene encodes CDR1 KGHSY and CDR2 FQNENV. The DNA for the CDR3 is TGTGCCAGCAGCCAGTCCCCGGGACAGACTAACTATGGCTACACCTTC. It codes for CASSQSPGQTNYGYTF. Variable domain in full (rest from reference TRBV16 and TRBJ1-2): GEEVAQTPKHLVRGEGQKAKLYCAPIKGHSYVFWYQQVLKNEFKFLISFQNENVFDETGMPKERFSAKCLPNSPCSLEIQATKLEDSAVYFCASSQSPGQTNYGYTFGSGTRLTVV.

Written as DNA, the CDR3 is TGTGCCAGCAGTGAAGAGGCGGGGGCGTACGGGGAGCTGTTTTTT. This translates into CASSEEAGAYGELFF. This rearrangement joins TRBV6-1 to TRBJ2-2, with a weak D call TRBD2 (7 bases). The CDR3 is 15 residues long. CDR1 is MNHNS, CDR2 SASEGT, per germline. The V end lost 1 base, the J end lost 7 bases, and 13 bases lay between the germline ends.

This sequence joins TRBV30 and TRBJ1-2, with D perhaps TRBD1 (6 bases). V lost 3 bases to trimming and J lost 4 bases, with 24 bases between them. The germline gives CDR1 GTSNPN, CDR2 SVGIG (reference sequence). CDR3 size: 17 residues. The CDR3 bases are TGTGCCTGGAGAGTCTTTGTCGGACAGCCGCCGGGCTATGGCTACACCTTC. It yields the protein CAWRVFVGQPPGYGYTF.

The V gene is TRBV15, the J gene TRBJ1-5; D remains unclear. This CDR3 contains 15 residues. Trimming stripped 5 bases from V and 2 bases from J, with 13 bases between. Germline CDR1 is LNHNV and CDR2 is YYDKDF (reference sequence). In DNA, the CDR3 is TGTGCCACCAGCGGGAGAGGGTTTGGCAATCAGCCCCAGCATTTT. The encoded protein is CATSGRGFGNQPQHF.

The chain combines TRBV25-1 with TRBJ2-1; 11 nucleotides agree with TRBD2. This CDR3 has 15 residues. J was trimmed by 6 bases and V by 6 bases; bases with no gene match: 7. Germline lookup yields CDR1 MGHDK and CDR2 SYGVNS. CDR3 sequence: CASRIAGGPGNEQFF. The CDR3 DNA follows: TGTGCCAGCAGGATAGCGGGAGGGCCGGGCAATGAGCAGTTCTTC.

The V and J genes are TRBV4-2 and TRBJ1-2; TRBD1 is a possible D gene (6 bases). Germline CDR1 and CDR2: LGHNA and YNFKEQ. The CDR3 has 12 amino acids. V gave up 6 bases and J gave up 8 bases, with 13 bases separating them. The CDR3 coding sequence is TGTGCCAGCAGGTCAGACCAGGGGGGCTACACCTTC. Protein: CASRSDQGGYTF.

There are a few counts of this clone. Other nucleotide sequences in the sample specify the same CDR3. The chain has TRBV27 and TRBJ1-1, with a tentative D call TRBD1 (5 bases). CDR1 MNHEY and CDR2 SMNVEV come from the germline V gene (reference sequence). The V gene lost 2 bases and the J gene lost 1 base, with 8 bases spanning the gap. This CDR3 spans 14 amino acids. This CDR3 is CASSLGGGNTEAFF. DNA of the CDR3: TGTGCCAGCAGTTTAGGGGGGGGGAACACTGAAGCTTTCTTT.

This chain links TRBV28 with TRBJ1-2; D ambiguous. This CDR3 contains 17 residues. The germline V gene encodes CDR1 MDHEN and CDR2 SYDVKM. The V end was cut by 6 bases, the J end by 1 base, with 21 bases between. Here the CDR3 reads CASSRIRQEINNYGYTF. CDR3 DNA sequence: TGTGCCAGCAGCCGAATAAGGCAGGAGATCAATAACTATGGCTACACCTTC.

This clone showed up just once. This chain's CDR3 is CARIRETQYF. As DNA, the CDR3 is TGCGCCAGGATTCGGGAGACCCAGTACTTC. The genes are TRBV10-1 and TRBJ2-5; no firm D call. V lost 9 bases and J lost 5, with 7 bases in between. Germline CDR1 and CDR2: WNHNN and SYGVQD (reference sequence). This CDR3 is built from 10 residues.

This sequence joins TRBV6-5 and TRBJ2-7, with no clear D. Trimming took off 8 bases at V and 1 base at J, with 3 bases between the two ends. CDR1 and CDR2 from the germline V gene are MNHEY and SVGAGI. The CDR3 is 10 residues long. The CDR3 DNA sequence: TGTGCCAGCGGGTCCTACGAGCAGTACTTC. This gives the protein CASGSYEQYF.

On this clone: Other DNA sequences of this sample code for an identical CDR3. The rearrangement joins TRBV11-2 to TRBJ2-2; D not certain. With 2 bases removed from V and 2 bases from J, the gap between germline ends came to 0 bases. Germline CDR1 and CDR2: SGHAT and FQNNGV. This CDR3 spans 12 amino acids. The CDR3 loop is CASSLNTGELFF. CDR3 sequence (DNA): TGTGCCAGCAGCTTAAACACCGGGGAGCTGTTTTTT.

This chain uses TRBV5-1 with TRBJ2-3; D gene ambiguous. CDR1 and CDR2 (germline): SGHRS, YFSETQ. CDR3 length: 12 amino acids. V was clipped by 5 bases and J by 1 base, with 5 bases between them. The DNA of the CDR3 is TGCGCCAGCAGTCGGGGCACAGATACGCAGTATTTT. This sequence encodes CASSRGTDTQYF.

The chain uses TRBV28 and TRBJ2-7, with a possible D match to TRBD2 (5 bases). Germline values: CDR1 MDHEN, CDR2 SYDVKM. The V end lost 1 base, the J end lost 5 bases, and 18 bases lay between the germline ends. This CDR3 comprises 16 residues. The CDR3 coding sequence is TGTGCCAGCAGTTTATCTGGGCGGGTCTTCGTTAACGAGCAGTACTTC. This sequence encodes CASSLSGRVFVNEQYF. Filled out from reference TRBV28 and TRBJ2-7, the complete variable domain reads DVKVTQSSRYLVKRTGEKVFLECVQDMDHENMFWYRQDPGLGLRLIYFSYDVKMKEKGDIPEGYSVSREKKERFSLILESASTNQTSMYLCASSLSGRVFVNEQYFGPGTRLTVT.

The chain is built from TRBV7-9 and TRBJ2-3; D tentatively fits TRBD1 or TRBD2 (5 bases each). Germline lookup yields CDR1 SEHNR and CDR2 FQNEAQ (reference sequence). Trimming pared 5 bases from V and 4 bases from J, leaving 16 bases between. CDR3 length equals 15 residues. CDR3: CASSVTPGAADTQYF. The DNA of the CDR3 is TGTGCCAGCAGCGTGACCCCCGGGGCGGCAGATACGCAGTATTTT.

A note on this clone: Distinct nucleotide sequences in the sample also encode this CDR3. V usage is TRBV28 and J usage is TRBJ2-7; TRBD2 aligns across 10 bases. J was trimmed by 2 bases and V by 4 bases; bases with no gene match: 11. Germline V gene sequence: CDR1 MDHEN, CDR2 SYDVKM. The CDR3 length is 17 residues. CDR3 nucleotides: TGTGCCAGCAGTTCCTTTCTAGCGGGAGTTGGGGCCTACGAGCAGTACTTC. It specifies CASSSFLAGVGAYEQYF.

This clone occurred once. V gene TRBV29-1 combines with J gene TRBJ2-7; 8 nucleotides align to TRBD2. The CDR3 loop spans 14 amino acids. CDR1 and CDR2 (germline): SQVTM, ANQGSEA. V shed 1 base and J 7 bases; nucleotides not matched to a gene: 9. The CDR3 coding sequence is TGCAGCGTTGAAGTTGTCAGCGGGGGCCGAGAGCAGTACTTC. Amino acid sequence: CSVEVVSGGREQYF.